One and the same sample provided the 10 T cell receptor beta chains below, sequenced in a study of cytomegalovirus exposure and HLA in healthy donors. 13 Jbeta primers and 60 Vbeta primers were used for the PCR. Libraries were prepared by immunoSEQ multiplex PCR; TCRdb keeps only in-frame clonotypes and omits some of them. This sample yields about 160,000 clones, of which roughly 65% are seen a single time; approximately 4.6% belongs to the top ten. The sequenced material came from PBMCs. These receptor sequences come from a man younger than 35 in good health and CMV-seropositive.

Only a few counts were recorded for this clone. The rearrangement links TRBV11-2 to TRBJ1-2, with 8 bases lining up with TRBD1. V was pared by 5 bases and J by 7 bases, with 9 bases of the junction left unmatched. Germline loops: CDR1 SGHAT, CDR2 FQNNGV. The CDR3 totals 14 residues. The CDR3 spells CASSPGQGVFGYTF. The CDR3 DNA sequence: TGTGCCAGCAGCCCAGGACAGGGTGTTTTTGGCTACACCTTC.

V and J are TRBV5-1 and TRBJ1-1, with D maybe TRBD1 (6 bases). This CDR3 is built from 13 residues. Germline CDR1 is SGHRS and CDR2 is YFSETQ. The V gene lost 9 bases and the J gene lost 0 bases, with 12 bases spanning the gap. CDR3 sequence (DNA): TGCGCCACCACAACAGGGCTGAACACTGAAGCTTTCTTT. The encoded protein is CATTTGLNTEAFF.

This clone was seen only a few times. This chain links TRBV28 with TRBJ2-6, with TRBD1 as a possible D gene (6 bases). This CDR3 spans 18 amino acids. CDR1 is MDHEN and CDR2 is SYDVKM in the germline V gene. V lost 5 bases, J lost 1 base, and 18 bases lay in between. This chain's CDR3 is CASSPPGPGESGANVLTF. CDR3 DNA sequence: TGTGCCAGCAGTCCCCCAGGACCAGGGGAGTCTGGGGCCAACGTCCTGACTTTC.

V gene TRBV2 combines with J gene TRBJ2-7, with 7 nucleotides matching TRBD1. The CDR3 covers 14 residues. Looked up from germline, CDR1 is SNHLY and CDR2 is FYNNEI. Losses at the gene ends were 7 bases for V and 4 bases for J; bases not matched to a gene: 10. Here the CDR3 reads CASNYRDRVYEQYV. As DNA, the CDR3 is TGTGCCAGCAATTACCGGGACAGAGTATACGAGCAGTACGTC.

The genes are TRBV14 and TRBJ2-1, with TRBD2 identical over 10 bases. V dropped 1 base and J dropped 9; count of bases not matched to a gene: 6. This CDR3 spans 15 amino acids. Germline CDR1 reads SGHDN; CDR2 reads FVKESK. CDR3 residues: CASSQAQSGRGEQFF. Here the CDR3 DNA reads TGTGCCAGCAGCCAAGCCCAGAGCGGGAGGGGTGAGCAGTTCTTC.

This clone was found many times. V usage is TRBV4-2 and J usage is TRBJ1-4; possibly TRBD1 for D (6 bases). Trimming left V 1 base short and J 3 bases short, with 12 bases between. This CDR3 is 16 amino acids long. From germline, CDR1 is LGHNA and CDR2 YNFKEQ. This CDR3 is CASSQAPGAANEKLFF. CDR3 in DNA: TGTGCCAGCAGCCAAGCTCCAGGGGCGGCTAATGAAAAACTGTTTTTT.

This clone appeared once. The rearrangement joins TRBV10-3 to TRBJ2-3; no clear D. The CDR3 is 12 amino acids. The V gene lost 4 bases and the J gene lost 3 bases, with 5 bases spanning the gap. The germline V gene encodes CDR1 ENHRY and CDR2 SYGVKD. CDR3 coding DNA: TGTGCCATCAGTGTCGGGACAGATACGCAGTATTTT. This gives the protein CAISVGTDTQYF.

The V and J genes are TRBV10-2 and TRBJ1-3; 7 bases map to TRBD1. V gave up 3 bases and J gave up 0 bases; unmatched junction bases: 2. Germline assignment: CDR1 WSHSY and CDR2 SAAADI. The CDR3 has 15 residues. The CDR3 spells CASSEGDSSGNTIYF. The CDR3 nucleotides read TGCGCCAGCAGTGAAGGGGACAGCTCTGGAAACACCATATATTTT.

This chain connects TRBV27 to TRBJ2-2; perhaps TRBD2 as D (6 bases). V was trimmed by 1 base and J by 3 bases, leaving 6 bases between them. The CDR3 has 14 residues. CDR1 and CDR2 (germline): MNHEY, SMNVEV (reference sequence). CDR3 nucleotide sequence: TGTGCCAGCAGTTTATGGGGGGACACCGGGGAGCTGTTTTTT. Its protein product is CASSLWGDTGELFF.

The chain employs TRBV6-1 and TRBJ2-1; TRBD2 matches 11 bases. Unmatched junction bases numbered 3, after V lost 2 bases and J lost 3 bases. The CDR3 totals 16 residues. Germline lookup yields CDR1 MNHNS and CDR2 SASEGT. For the CDR3, the DNA is TGTGCCAGCAGTGAACTGGGACTAGCGGACTACAATGAGCAGTTCTTC. This translates into CASSELGLADYNEQFF.